Each of the 9 T cell receptor beta chains below was sequenced from the same sample in a study of CD8+CD57+ T cells in acquired aplastic anemia. All patients picked for sequencing had shown, by flow cytometry, an expansion of CD8+CD57+ cells. The template for TCR beta VDJ and CDR3 sequence profiling was genomic DNA. TCRdb called the reads again in MiXCR, with one record for every CDR3 protein. This sample yields 200,000 to 250,000 distinct CDR3 sequences, of which 65% are seen a single time; roughly 62% belongs to the top ten. Sequencing used sorted CD4+, CD8+, or CD8+CD57+ T cells (not recorded which) from PBMCs. These TCRs come from a human donor with aplastic anemia.

This chain links TRBV20-1 with TRBJ2-5; 8 positions match TRBD2. Per germline, CDR1 DFQATT and CDR2 SNEGSKA (reference sequence). V was pared by 6 bases and J by 5 bases, with 11 bases of the junction left unmatched. The length of the CDR3 is 14 residues. CDR3 region: CSASGGGGMETQYF. CDR3 nucleotides: TGCAGTGCATCCGGTGGCGGGGGGATGGAGACCCAGTACTTC.

CDR3 sequence: CASSLRTGDGYTF. The DNA of the CDR3 is TGTGCCAGCAGCTTACGGACAGGGGACGGCTACACCTTC. The chain carries TRBV7-2 and TRBJ1-2; 9 bases align to TRBD1. The CDR3 has 13 residues. Trimming at V came to 2 bases and at J to 8 bases, leaving 3 bases not matched to a gene. Looked up from germline, CDR1 is SGHTA and CDR2 is FQGNSA.

This clonotype was observed a few times. The J gene is TRBJ1-1, the V gene TRBV19; D not resolved. The CDR3 sequence is 13 residues long. Trimming pared 1 base from V and 3 bases from J, leaving 6 bases between. Germline CDR1 and CDR2: LNHDA and SQIVND (reference sequence). CDR3 region: CASSIGGHTEAFF. CDR3 in DNA: TGTGCCAGTAGTATAGGAGGGCACACTGAAGCTTTCTTT.

The chain combines TRBV9 with TRBJ2-7, with D unresolved. Judging by the DNA end, TRBJ2-5 fits better; the J call may be wrong. The CDR3 totals 15 residues. Germline values: CDR1 SGDLS, CDR2 YYNGEE. The CDR3 nucleotides are TGTGCCAGCAGCTTGGTGGTGGGGATGGAGGAGACCCAGTACTTC. Translated: CASSLVVGMEETQYF.

This clonotype was counted many times. The rearrangement links TRBV3-1 to TRBJ2-7; D is possibly TRBD1 or TRBD2 (5 bases each). V gave up 4 bases and J gave up 1 base, with 17 bases separating them. CDR1 and CDR2 (germline): LGHDT, YNNKEL (reference sequence). This CDR3 comprises 16 residues. The DNA of the CDR3 is TGTGCCAGCAGCCCTGATGAGGGGCCCTCTTCCTACGAGCAGTACTTC. It is translated as CASSPDEGPSSYEQYF.

This clonotype was counted a few times. The chain carries TRBV7-9 and TRBJ1-3; 7 nucleotides match TRBD1. The germline gives CDR1 SEHNR, CDR2 FQNEAQ (reference sequence). After removal of 8 bases from V and 0 bases from J, the junction contained 10 bases not matched to a gene. CDR3 length: 16 residues. For the CDR3, the DNA is TGTGCCAGCCGGACTCCGGGACAGAGCTCTGGAAACACCATATATTTT. Protein: CASRTPGQSSGNTIYF.

The CDR3 DNA follows: TGTGCCAGCAGCCCCCGGGACGGCTACAATGAGCAGTTCTTC. Protein sequence: CASSPRDGYNEQFF. V gene TRBV7-9 combines with J gene TRBJ2-1, with D possibly being TRBD1 or TRBD2 (5 bases each). The CDR3 consists of 14 residues. Germline V CDR1 and CDR2: SEHNR, FQNEAQ (reference sequence). The germline V and J ends were trimmed by 5 bases and 3 bases, with 11 bases remaining between them. Together with reference TRBV7-9 and TRBJ2-1, the CDR3 gives the full variable domain: DTGVSQNPRHKITKRGQNVTFRCDPISEHNRLYWYRQTLGQGPEFLTYFQNEAQLEKSRLLSDRFSAERPKGSFSTLEIQRTEQGDSAMYLCASSPRDGYNEQFFGPGTRLTVL.

This chain connects TRBV20-1 to TRBJ2-7; D remains ambiguous. The germline V gene has CDR1 DFQATT and CDR2 SNEGSKA (reference sequence). V lost 3 bases and J 3 bases, leaving 6 bases between the germline ends. The CDR3 is 11 residues long. The CDR3 nucleotides read TGCAGTGCTAGTAGGGACTACGAGCAGTACTTC. This codes for CSASRDYEQYF.

V is TRBV10-3 and J is TRBJ1-6, with 9 bases identical to TRBD1. The CDR3 has 19 residues. With 0 bases clipped from V and 7 bases from J, the junction kept 13 bases outside the gene matches. CDR1 and CDR2 (germline): ENHRY, SYGVKD. The chain's CDR3 is CAISESDRGEPPPNSPLHF. Here the CDR3 DNA reads TGTGCCATCAGTGAGTCGGACAGGGGCGAACCACCTCCCAATTCACCCCTCCACTTT.